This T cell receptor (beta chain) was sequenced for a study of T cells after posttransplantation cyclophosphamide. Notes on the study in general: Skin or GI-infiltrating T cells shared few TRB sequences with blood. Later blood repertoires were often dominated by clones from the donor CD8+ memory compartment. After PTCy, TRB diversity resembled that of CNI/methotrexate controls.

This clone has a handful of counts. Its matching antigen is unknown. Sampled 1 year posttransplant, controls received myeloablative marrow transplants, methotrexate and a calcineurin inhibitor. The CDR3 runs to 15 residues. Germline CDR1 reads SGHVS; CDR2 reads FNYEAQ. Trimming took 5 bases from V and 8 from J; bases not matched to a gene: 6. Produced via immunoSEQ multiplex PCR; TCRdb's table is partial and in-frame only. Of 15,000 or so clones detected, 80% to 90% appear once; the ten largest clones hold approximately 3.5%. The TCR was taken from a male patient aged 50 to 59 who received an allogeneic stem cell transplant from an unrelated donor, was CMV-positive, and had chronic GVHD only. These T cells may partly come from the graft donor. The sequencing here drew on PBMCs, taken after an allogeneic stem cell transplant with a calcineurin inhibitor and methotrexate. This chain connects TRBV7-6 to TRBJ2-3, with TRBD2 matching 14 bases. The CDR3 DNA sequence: TGTGCCAGCAGCCCACAGACTAGCGGGGGGGCTACGCAGTATTTT. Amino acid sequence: CASSPQTSGGATQYF.